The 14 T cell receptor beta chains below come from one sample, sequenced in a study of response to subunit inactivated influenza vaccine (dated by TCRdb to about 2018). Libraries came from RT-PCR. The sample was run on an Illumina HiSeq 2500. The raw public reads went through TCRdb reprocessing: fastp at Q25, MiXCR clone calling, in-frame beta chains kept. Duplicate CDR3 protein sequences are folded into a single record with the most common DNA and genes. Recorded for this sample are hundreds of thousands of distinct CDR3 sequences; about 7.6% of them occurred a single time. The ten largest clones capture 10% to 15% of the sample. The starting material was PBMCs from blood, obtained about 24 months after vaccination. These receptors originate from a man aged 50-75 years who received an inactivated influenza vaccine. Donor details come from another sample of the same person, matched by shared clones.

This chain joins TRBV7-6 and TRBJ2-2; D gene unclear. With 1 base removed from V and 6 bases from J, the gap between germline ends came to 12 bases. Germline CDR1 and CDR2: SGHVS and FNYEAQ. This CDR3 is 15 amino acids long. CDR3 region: CASSLGPSFPGELFF. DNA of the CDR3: TGTGCCAGCAGCTTAGGCCCTTCTTTTCCCGGGGAGCTGTTTTTT.

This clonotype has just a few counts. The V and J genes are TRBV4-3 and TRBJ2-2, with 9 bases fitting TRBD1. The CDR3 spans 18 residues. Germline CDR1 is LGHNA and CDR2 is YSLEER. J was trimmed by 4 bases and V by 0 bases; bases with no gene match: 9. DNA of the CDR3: TGCGCCAGCAGCCAAGAAGCCCGGGACAGGGTGGGCACCGGGGAGCTGTTTTTT. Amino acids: CASSQEARDRVGTGELFF.

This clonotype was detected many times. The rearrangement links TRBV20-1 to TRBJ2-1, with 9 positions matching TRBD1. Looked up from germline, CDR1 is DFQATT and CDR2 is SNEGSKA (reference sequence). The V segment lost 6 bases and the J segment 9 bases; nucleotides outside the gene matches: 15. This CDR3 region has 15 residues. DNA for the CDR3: TGCAGTGCCAAAGATGCGGACAGGGGCGATGTTGAGCAGTTCTTC. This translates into CSAKDADRGDVEQFF.

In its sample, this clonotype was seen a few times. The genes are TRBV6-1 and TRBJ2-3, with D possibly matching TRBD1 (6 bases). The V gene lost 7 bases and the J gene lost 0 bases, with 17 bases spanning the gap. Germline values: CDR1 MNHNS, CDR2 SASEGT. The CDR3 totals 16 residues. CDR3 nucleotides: TGTGCCAGCACCCAACAGGGACCTCCTAGCACAGATACGCAGTATTTT. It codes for CASTQQGPPSTDTQYF.

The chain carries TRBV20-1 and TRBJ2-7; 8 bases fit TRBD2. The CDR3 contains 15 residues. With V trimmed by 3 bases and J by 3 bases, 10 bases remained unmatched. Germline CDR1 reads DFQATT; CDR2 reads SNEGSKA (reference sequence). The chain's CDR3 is CSARGIAGPSYEQYF. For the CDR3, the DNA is TGCAGTGCTAGGGGAATAGCGGGGCCAAGCTACGAGCAGTACTTC.

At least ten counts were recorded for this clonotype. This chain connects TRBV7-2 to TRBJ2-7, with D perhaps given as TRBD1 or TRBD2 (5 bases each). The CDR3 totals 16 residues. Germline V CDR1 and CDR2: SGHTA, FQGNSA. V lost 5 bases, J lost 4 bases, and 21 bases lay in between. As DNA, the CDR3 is TGTGCCAGCAGCGACCCCGGGACGGGTCCGGCGTACGAGCAGTACTTC. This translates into CASSDPGTGPAYEQYF.

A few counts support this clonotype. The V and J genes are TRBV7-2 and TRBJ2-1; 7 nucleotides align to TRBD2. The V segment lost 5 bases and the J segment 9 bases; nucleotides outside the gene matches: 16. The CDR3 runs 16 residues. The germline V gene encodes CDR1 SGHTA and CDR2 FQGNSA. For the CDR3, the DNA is TGTGCCAGCAGCGCCTATTGGACCGGGGGGAAAGGTGAGCAGTTCTTC. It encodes CASSAYWTGGKGEQFF.

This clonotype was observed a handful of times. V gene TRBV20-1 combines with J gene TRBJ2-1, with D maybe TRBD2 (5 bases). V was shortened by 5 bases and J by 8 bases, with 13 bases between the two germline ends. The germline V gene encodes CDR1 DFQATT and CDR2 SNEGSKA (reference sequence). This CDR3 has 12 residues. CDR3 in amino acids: CSAPGLGDEQFF. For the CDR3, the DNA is TGCAGTGCTCCTGGACTTGGGGATGAGCAGTTCTTC.

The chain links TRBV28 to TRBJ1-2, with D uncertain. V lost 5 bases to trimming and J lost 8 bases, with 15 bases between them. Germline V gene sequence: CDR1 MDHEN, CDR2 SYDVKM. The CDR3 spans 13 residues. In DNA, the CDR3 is TGTGCCAGCAGTCTTGGTTCGCTCGCGGGCTACACCTTC. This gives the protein CASSLGSLAGYTF.

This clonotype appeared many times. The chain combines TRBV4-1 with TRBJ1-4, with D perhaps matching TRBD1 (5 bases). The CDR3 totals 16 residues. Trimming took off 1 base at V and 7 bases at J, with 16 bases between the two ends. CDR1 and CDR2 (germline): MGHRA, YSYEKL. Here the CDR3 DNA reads TGCGCCAGCAGCCAAGCTGATAACCGGGGGGGTGAAAAACTGTTTTTT. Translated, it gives CASSQADNRGGEKLFF.

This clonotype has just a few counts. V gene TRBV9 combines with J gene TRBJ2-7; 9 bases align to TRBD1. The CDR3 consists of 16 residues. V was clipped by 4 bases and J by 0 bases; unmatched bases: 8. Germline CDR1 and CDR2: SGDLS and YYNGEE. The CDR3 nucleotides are TGTGCCAGCAGCCCCGGCCGGGACAGGGTCTCCTACGAGCAGTACTTC. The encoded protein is CASSPGRDRVSYEQYF. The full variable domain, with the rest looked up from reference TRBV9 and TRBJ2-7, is DSGVTQTPKHLITATGQRVTLRCSPRSGDLSVYWYQQSLDQGLQFLIQYYNGEERAKGNILERFSAQQFPDLHSELNLSSLELGDSALYFCASSPGRDRVSYEQYFGPGTRLTVT.

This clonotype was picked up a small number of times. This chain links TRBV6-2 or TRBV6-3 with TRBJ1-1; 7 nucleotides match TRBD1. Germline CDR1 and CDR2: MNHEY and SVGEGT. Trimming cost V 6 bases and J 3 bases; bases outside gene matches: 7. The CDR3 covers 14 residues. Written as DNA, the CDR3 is TGTGCCAGCAGCCGCCTCGGGACAGACACTGAAGCTTTCTTT. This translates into CASSRLGTDTEAFF.

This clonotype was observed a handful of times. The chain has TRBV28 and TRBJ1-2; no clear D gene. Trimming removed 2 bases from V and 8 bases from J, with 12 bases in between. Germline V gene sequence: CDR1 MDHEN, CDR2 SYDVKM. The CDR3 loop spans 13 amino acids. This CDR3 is CASSLNPKKGYTF. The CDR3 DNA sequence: TGTGCCAGCAGTTTAAACCCGAAGAAGGGCTACACCTTC.

CDR3 sequence: CASSPVKGETQYF. The CDR3 nucleotides are TGTGCCAGCAGCCCCGTGAAGGGCGAGACCCAGTACTTC. This chain joins TRBV7-9 and TRBJ2-5, with D uncertain. Looked up from germline, CDR1 is SEHNR and CDR2 is FQNEAQ (reference sequence). The CDR3 length is 13 residues. Trimming stripped 5 bases from V and 5 bases from J, with 12 bases between.